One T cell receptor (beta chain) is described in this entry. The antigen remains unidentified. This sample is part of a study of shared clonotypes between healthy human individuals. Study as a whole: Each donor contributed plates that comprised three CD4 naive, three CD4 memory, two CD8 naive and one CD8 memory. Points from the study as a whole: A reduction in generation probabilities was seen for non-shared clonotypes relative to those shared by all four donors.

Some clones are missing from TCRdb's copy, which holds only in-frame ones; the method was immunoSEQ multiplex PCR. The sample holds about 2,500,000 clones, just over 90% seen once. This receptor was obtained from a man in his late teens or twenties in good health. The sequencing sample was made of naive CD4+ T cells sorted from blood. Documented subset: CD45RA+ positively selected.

CDR3 sequence reads: CASSQISGSAYEQYF. CDR3 DNA: TGTGCCAGCAGTCAAATTAGCGGGAGTGCCTACGAGCAGTACTTC. V gene TRBV2 combines with J gene TRBJ2-7, with TRBD2 matching 9 bases. The CDR3 contains 15 residues. V shed 5 bases and J 2 bases; nucleotides not matched to a gene: 7. Germline assignment: CDR1 SNHLY and CDR2 FYNNEI.